The 25 T cell receptor beta chains below were found in one sample sequenced in a study of T cell responses to AZD1222 COVID-19 vaccine. Data came from immunoSEQ multiplex PCR; TCRdb stores just in-frame clones and leaves some out. The sample records around 130,000 clones, 75% to 95% being singletons. Material: peripheral blood, obtained 28 days after the second dose of the MenACWY control vaccine. Source of these receptors: an adult who received the MenACWY meningococcal vaccine as a control.

V gene TRBV4-1 combines with J gene TRBJ2-7; no clear D gene. V shed 1 base and J shed 2 bases, with 6 bases lying between them. Germline lookup yields CDR1 MGHRA and CDR2 YSYEKL. The CDR3 runs to 13 residues. The CDR3 is CASSQGQAYEQYF. DNA for the CDR3: TGCGCCAGCAGCCAAGGACAAGCCTACGAGCAGTACTTC.

This clone was found once. The rearrangement links TRBV11-1 to TRBJ2-5; 11 bases are shared with TRBD1. The V gene end was trimmed by 5 bases and the J gene end by 4 bases; junction bases not matched to a gene: 3. Germline-derived CDR1 and CDR2 are SGHAT and FQDESV (reference sequence). The CDR3 totals 14 residues. The CDR3 region has the DNA TGTGCCAGCAGCACGGGACAGGGGGGAGAGACCCAGTACTTC. Translating it yields CASSTGQGGETQYF.

This chain connects TRBV5-5 to TRBJ2-7; TRBD1 matches 8 bases. Per the germline V gene, CDR1 is SGHKS and CDR2 is YYEKEE (reference sequence). Trimming removed 5 bases from V and 0 bases from J; junction bases left unmatched: 7. This CDR3 contains 15 residues. CDR3 bases: TGTGCCAGCAGTTTCGGACAGGGCAGCTCCTACGAGCAGTACGTC. It specifies CASSFGQGSSYEQYV.

This clone appeared once. The chain employs TRBV5-1 and TRBJ1-4, with TRBD1 as a possible D gene (6 bases). The CDR3 length is 14 residues. Deletions cut 4 bases from V and 8 bases from J, with 15 bases between. Germline values: CDR1 SGHRS, CDR2 YFSETQ. The CDR3 DNA reads TGCGCCAGCAGCACACAGGGCGGGCAAGAAAAACTGTTTTTT. Translated, it gives CASSTQGGQEKLFF.

CDR3 nucleotide sequence: TGTGCCAGCAGCTTCGGGGGGACCGCGAACACCGGGGAGCTGTTTTTT. Translated: CASSFGGTANTGELFF. V usage is TRBV5-4 and J usage is TRBJ2-2; 7 bases align to TRBD2. The CDR3 sequence is 16 residues long. V trimming: 2 bases; J trimming: 0 bases; junction bases outside the gene matches: 4. Germline values: CDR1 SGHNT, CDR2 YYREEE (reference sequence).

The CDR3 nucleotides are TGTGCCAGTAGTAACTCCCGGCCCCCCGGGGGTACGCAGTATTTT. This sequence encodes CASSNSRPPGGTQYF. The V call is TRBV19, the J call TRBJ2-3; perhaps TRBD2 as D (6 bases). The CDR3 extends over 15 amino acids. The germline V gene has CDR1 LNHDA and CDR2 SQIVND (reference sequence). The V end lost 4 bases, the J end lost 8 bases, and 19 bases lay between the germline ends.

The chain combines TRBV5-4 with TRBJ2-1; a weak D match, TRBD1 (6 bases). Germline V CDR1 and CDR2: SGHNT, YYREEE (reference sequence). Trimming took 6 bases from V and 4 from J, leaving 17 bases between them. This CDR3 region has 15 residues. CDR3 region: CASTTPGQLYNEQFF. For the CDR3, the DNA is TGTGCCAGCACCACCCCCGGACAGCTTTACAATGAGCAGTTCTTC.

The rearrangement joins TRBV18 to TRBJ2-7; the D call may be TRBD1 or TRBD2 (6 bases each). The CDR3 is 15 residues long. Germline CDR1 and CDR2: KGHSH and LQKENI. The V end was cut by 4 bases, the J end by 6 bases, with 19 bases between. This CDR3 is CASSHSTSGGGEQYF. CDR3 nucleotide sequence: TGTGCCAGCTCACACAGCACCTCAGGAGGGGGCGAGCAGTACTTC.

The chain joins TRBV25-1 to TRBJ1-1; 7 nucleotides match TRBD1. This CDR3 region has 17 residues. J lost 0 bases, V lost 0 bases, and 7 bases had no gene match. Germline values: CDR1 MGHDK, CDR2 SYGVNS. CDR3 sequence reads: CASSEYTIGGLNTEAFF. For the CDR3, the DNA is TGTGCCAGCAGTGAATATACCATAGGGGGCCTGAACACTGAAGCTTTCTTT.

This clone was picked up one time. V usage is TRBV5-4 and J usage is TRBJ2-1; D may be TRBD1 (7 bases). Germline assignment: CDR1 SGHNT and CDR2 YYREEE (reference sequence). Trimming left V 2 bases short and J 0 bases short, with 12 bases between. The CDR3 contains 16 residues. The CDR3 sequence is CASSFQGGNSYNEQFF. The CDR3 DNA reads TGTGCCAGCAGCTTCCAGGGGGGAAACTCCTACAATGAGCAGTTCTTC.

The sample holds one count of this clone. CDR3 amino acids: CASSLAGTSGTFSKNIQYF. The CDR3 DNA follows: TGCGCCAGCAGCTTGGCCGGGACTAGCGGGACTTTCTCCAAAAACATTCAGTACTTC. This chain links TRBV5-1 with TRBJ2-4; 13 bases fit TRBD2. Germline loops: CDR1 SGHRS, CDR2 YFSETQ. The CDR3 length is 19 residues. Trimming cost V 0 bases and J 2 bases; bases outside gene matches: 8.

In this sample, this clone turned up once. The V call is TRBV10-3, the J call TRBJ1-5, with D unclear. CDR3 length: 14 residues. The V end was cut by 0 bases, the J end by 4 bases, with 7 bases between. In germline, CDR1 is ENHRY, CDR2 SYGVKD. CDR3 amino acids: CAISESLDNQPQHF. The CDR3 bases are TGTGCCATCAGTGAGTCCTTGGATAATCAGCCCCAGCATTTT.

In its sample, this clone ranks as medium-sized. The chain employs TRBV6-6 and TRBJ1-3; TRBD1 matches at 8 bases. CDR3 length: 16 residues. Germline V gene sequence: CDR1 MNHNY, CDR2 SVGAGI (reference sequence). J lost 8 bases, V lost 0 bases, and 9 bases had no gene match. Written as DNA, the CDR3 is TGTGCCAGCAGTTACTCCACAGGGGGTAGTGTCGACACCATATATTTT. The encoded protein is CASSYSTGGSVDTIYF.

The rearrangement links TRBV4-3 to TRBJ2-1; maybe TRBD2 (6 bases). This CDR3 region has 17 residues. Trimming cost V 0 bases and J 4 bases, with 16 bases left between them. Germline V gene data show CDR1 as LGHNA and CDR2 as YSLEER. The CDR3 region has the DNA TGCGCCAGCAGCCAAGAGATTGAACTAGGGAGGTACAATGAGCAGTTCTTC. This gives the protein CASSQEIELGRYNEQFF.

The chain carries TRBV10-3 and TRBJ1-1; D is unresolved. The CDR3 length is 15 residues. Germline V gene data show CDR1 as ENHRY and CDR2 as SYGVKD. Trimming stripped 4 bases from V and 1 base from J, with 13 bases between. In DNA form, the CDR3 reads TGTGCCATCAGTGGGTCTGTCAGATCGAACACTGAAGCTTTCTTT. Its protein product is CAISGSVRSNTEAFF.

The V gene is TRBV7-9, the J gene TRBJ2-1; 11 nucleotides match TRBD2. In germline, CDR1 is SEHNR, CDR2 FQNEAQ (reference sequence). The CDR3 covers 16 residues. J was trimmed by 0 bases and V by 5 bases; bases with no gene match: 3. The CDR3 coding sequence is TGTGCCAGCAGCATTAGCGGGAGGGGCTCCTACAATGAGCAGTTCTTC. Translating it yields CASSISGRGSYNEQFF.

This clone was seen once. The rearrangement joins TRBV10-3 to TRBJ1-6; D uncertain. In germline, CDR1 is ENHRY, CDR2 SYGVKD. The CDR3 extends over 14 amino acids. With 2 bases removed from V and 9 bases from J, the gap between germline ends came to 11 bases. The DNA for the CDR3 is TGTGCCATCAGTGAGGGGTTAGGGAGTTCACCCCTCCACTTT. Translated: CAISEGLGSSPLHF.

The chain links TRBV24-1 to TRBJ1-2, with no clear D. V was cut by 3 bases and J by 6 bases, with 7 bases left in between. Germline loops: CDR1 KGHDR, CDR2 SFDVKD. There are 12 residues in the CDR3. The CDR3 loop is CATSDRGDGYTF. CDR3 sequence (DNA): TGTGCCACCAGTGATAGAGGAGATGGCTACACCTTC.

The count of this clone is one. This chain connects TRBV4-1 to TRBJ2-7; D is undetermined. V was pared by 0 bases and J by 2 bases, with 8 bases between. The germline V gene encodes CDR1 MGHRA and CDR2 YSYEKL. There are 14 residues in the CDR3. The CDR3 loop reads CASSQDAPPYEQYF. CDR3 in DNA: TGCGCCAGCAGCCAAGACGCACCGCCCTACGAGCAGTACTTC.

This sequence joins TRBV6-5 and TRBJ2-5, with 8 bases identical to TRBD1. The germline V gene has CDR1 MNHEY and CDR2 SVGAGI. CDR3 length equals 14 residues. Trimming took 6 bases from V and 4 from J; bases not matched to a gene: 7. CDR3 amino acids: CASRRARGRETQYF. For the CDR3, the DNA is TGTGCCAGCAGACGCGCCAGGGGGCGAGAGACCCAGTACTTC.

The chain is built from TRBV3-1 (or the pseudogene TRBV3-2) and TRBJ2-7; no firm D call. CDR1 LGHDT and CDR2 YNNKEL come from the germline V gene (reference sequence). Trimming removed 0 bases at V and 9 bases at J, with 15 bases between. The CDR3 has 14 residues. The CDR3 bases are TGTGCCAGCAGCCAAGATTTGCAGGTCCCTTGGCAGTACGTC. Translating gives CASSQDLQVPWQYV.

The chain links TRBV28 to TRBJ1-4; no definite D call. The V gene lost 2 bases and the J gene lost 3 bases, with 7 bases spanning the gap. Germline V lookup: CDR1 MDHEN, CDR2 SYDVKM. This CDR3 comprises 14 residues. CDR3 protein: CASSLGSANEKLFF. The DNA for the CDR3 is TGTGCCAGCAGTTTAGGATCAGCTAATGAAAAACTGTTTTTT.

The V gene is TRBV7-8, the J gene TRBJ2-1; possible D gene TRBD2, 6 bases. The CDR3 is 14 amino acids. V lost 7 bases to trimming and J lost 5 bases, with 15 bases between them. Germline V lookup: CDR1 SGHVS, CDR2 FQNEAQ. The CDR3 here is CASNNGAGNNEQFF. CDR3 sequence (DNA): TGTGCCAGCAACAACGGCGCGGGAAACAATGAGCAGTTCTTC.

The V gene is TRBV10-1, the J gene TRBJ2-3; 14 nucleotides match TRBD2. Trimming cost V 5 bases and J 3 bases; bases outside gene matches: 22. Germline lookup yields CDR1 WNHNN and CDR2 SYGVQD (reference sequence). CDR3 size: 22 residues. The CDR3 DNA reads TGCGCCAGCAGTCAACAGGGACTAGGGGGACTAGCGGGAGTATATGGGACAGATACGCAGTATTTT. Protein: CASSQQGLGGLAGVYGTDTQYF.

This chain links TRBV10-3 with TRBJ2-3; 14 bases align to TRBD2. The germline V gene encodes CDR1 ENHRY and CDR2 SYGVKD. The CDR3 has 20 amino acids. With 2 bases clipped from V and 0 bases from J, the junction kept 10 bases outside the gene matches. CDR3 coding DNA: TGTGCCATCAGTGAGCCCAAGGGACTAGCGGGAGAACGCAGCACAGATACGCAGTATTTT. Translated: CAISEPKGLAGERSTDTQYF.